The clone carrying this T cell receptor beta chain was counted many times. Its antigen is still unknown. This sample was included in a study of blood T cells in healthy people across ages. Together with a sample-barcoded 5' primer, a J-beta primer mix was included in a second PCR lasting about 7 to 11 cycles. A single record per CDR3 protein comes from TCRdb applying MiXCR to the 5' RACE reads. The table shows hundreds of thousands of distinct CDR3 sequences, with under 35% occurring only once. Findings of the study overall: Nothing was known about donor CMV status, and this possibly confounded expanded clonotype changes. There were more naive CD4+ cells and higher diversity in long-lived donors than in aged donors. A roughly linear age-dependent decrease characterized TCR beta diversity per million T cells.

Samples each yielded at least 5 micrograms of total RNA. Specimen: blood. This TCR was sampled from a woman older than 75 in good health.

The CDR3 coding sequence is TGTGCCAGCAGCATAGGACAGCCCTTCTCCTATGGCTACACCTTC. This gives the protein CASSIGQPFSYGYTF. The gene calls are TRBV7-9 and TRBJ1-2, with D maybe TRBD1 (6 bases). Germline assignment: CDR1 SEHNR and CDR2 FQNEAQ (reference sequence). V lost 5 bases, J lost 4 bases, and 17 bases lay in between. CDR3 size: 15 residues.